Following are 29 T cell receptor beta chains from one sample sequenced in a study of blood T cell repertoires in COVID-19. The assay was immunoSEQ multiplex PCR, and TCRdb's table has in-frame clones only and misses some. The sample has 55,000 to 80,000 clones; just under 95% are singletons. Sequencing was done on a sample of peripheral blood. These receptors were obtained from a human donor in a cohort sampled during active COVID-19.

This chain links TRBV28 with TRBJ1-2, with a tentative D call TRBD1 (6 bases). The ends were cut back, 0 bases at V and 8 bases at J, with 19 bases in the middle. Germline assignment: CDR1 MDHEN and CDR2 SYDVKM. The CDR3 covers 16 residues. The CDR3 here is CASSLWHQGQAGGYTF. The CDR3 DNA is TGTGCCAGCAGTTTATGGCACCAGGGGCAGGCAGGCGGCTACACCTTC.

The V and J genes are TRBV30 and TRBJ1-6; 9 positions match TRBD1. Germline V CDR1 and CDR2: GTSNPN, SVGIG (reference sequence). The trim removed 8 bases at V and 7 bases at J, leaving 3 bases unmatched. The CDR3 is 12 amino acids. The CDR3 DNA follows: TGTGCCACCGGGACAGGGAATTCACCCCTCCACTTT. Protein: CATGTGNSPLHF.

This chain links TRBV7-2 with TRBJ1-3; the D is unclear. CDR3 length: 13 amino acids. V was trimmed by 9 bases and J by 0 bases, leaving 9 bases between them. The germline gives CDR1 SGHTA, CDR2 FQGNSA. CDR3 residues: CASKRDSGNTIYF. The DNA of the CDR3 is TGTGCCAGTAAACGGGACTCTGGAAACACCATATATTTT.

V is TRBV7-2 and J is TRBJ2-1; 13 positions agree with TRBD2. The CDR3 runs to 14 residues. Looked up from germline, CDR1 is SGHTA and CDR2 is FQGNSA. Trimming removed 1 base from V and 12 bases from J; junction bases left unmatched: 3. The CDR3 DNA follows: TGTGCCAGCAGCTTAGGGACTAGCGGGAGTATGCAGTTCTTC. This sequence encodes CASSLGTSGSMQFF. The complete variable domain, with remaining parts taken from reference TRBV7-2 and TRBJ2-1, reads GAGVSQSPSNKVTEKGKDVELRCDPISGHTALYWYRQSLGQGLEFLIYFQGNSAPDKSGLPSDRFSAERTGGSVSTLTIQRTQQEDSAVYLCASSLGTSGSMQFFGPGTRLTVL.

CDR3: CASTSATGGGTEAFF. In nucleotides, the CDR3 is TGTGCCAGCACTTCCGCAACAGGGGGAGGGACTGAAGCTTTCTTT. The chain recombines TRBV2 with TRBJ1-1, with 8 bases identical to TRBD1. Germline loops: CDR1 SNHLY, CDR2 FYNNEI. With 7 bases clipped from V and 5 bases from J, the junction kept 12 bases outside the gene matches. The length of the CDR3 is 15 residues.

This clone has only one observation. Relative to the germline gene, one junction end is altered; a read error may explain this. The CDR3 loop reads CATSEPDQSQHF. DNA of the CDR3: TGTGCCACCAGTGAACCAGATCAGTCCCAGCATTTT. The V and J genes are TRBV24-1 and TRBJ1-5; D call uncertain. The CDR3 length is 12 residues. CDR1 and CDR2 from the germline V gene are KGHDR and SFDVKD.

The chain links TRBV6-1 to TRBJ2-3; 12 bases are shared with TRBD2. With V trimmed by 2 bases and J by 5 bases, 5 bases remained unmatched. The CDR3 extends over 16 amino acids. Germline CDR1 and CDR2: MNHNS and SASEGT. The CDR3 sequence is CASSEQLAGGIDTQYF. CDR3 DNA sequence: TGTGCCAGCAGTGAACAACTAGCGGGGGGAATAGATACGCAGTATTTT.

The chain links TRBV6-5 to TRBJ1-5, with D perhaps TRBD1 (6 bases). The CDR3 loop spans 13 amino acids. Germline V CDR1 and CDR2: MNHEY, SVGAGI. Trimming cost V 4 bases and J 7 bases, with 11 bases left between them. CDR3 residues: CASSSVGAQPQHF. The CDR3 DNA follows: TGTGCCAGCAGTTCTGTGGGGGCCCAGCCCCAGCATTTT.

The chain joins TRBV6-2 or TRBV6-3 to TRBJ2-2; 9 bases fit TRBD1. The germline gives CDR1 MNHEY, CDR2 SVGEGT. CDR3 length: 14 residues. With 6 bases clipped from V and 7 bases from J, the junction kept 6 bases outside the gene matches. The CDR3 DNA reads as TGTGCCAGCAGCAATACAGGGGGCGACGGGGAGCTGTTTTTT. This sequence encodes CASSNTGGDGELFF.

CDR3 amino acids: CASSLLGTSTDTQYF. The CDR3 coding sequence is TGTGCCAGCAGCTTACTAGGCACTAGTACAGATACGCAGTATTTT. J is TRBJ2-3 and V is TRBV11-3; maybe TRBD2 (5 bases). The CDR3 sequence is 15 residues long. Trimming left V 2 bases short and J 3 bases short, with 12 bases between. Germline-derived CDR1 and CDR2 are SGHNT and YENEEA.

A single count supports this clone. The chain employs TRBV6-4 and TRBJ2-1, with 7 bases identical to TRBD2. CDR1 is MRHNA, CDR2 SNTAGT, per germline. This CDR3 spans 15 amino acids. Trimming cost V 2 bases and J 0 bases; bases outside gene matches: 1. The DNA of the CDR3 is TGTGCCAGCAGTGACGGCGGGAGCTCCTACAATGAGCAGTTCTTC. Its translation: CASSDGGSSYNEQFF.

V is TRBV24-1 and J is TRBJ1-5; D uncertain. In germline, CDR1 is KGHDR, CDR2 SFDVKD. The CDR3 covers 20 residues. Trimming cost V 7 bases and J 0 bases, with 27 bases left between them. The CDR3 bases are TGTGCCACCAGCCCGGGCGGGCGAAACCCGATGAAGTATAGCAATCAGCCCCAGCATTTT. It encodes CATSPGGRNPMKYSNQPQHF.

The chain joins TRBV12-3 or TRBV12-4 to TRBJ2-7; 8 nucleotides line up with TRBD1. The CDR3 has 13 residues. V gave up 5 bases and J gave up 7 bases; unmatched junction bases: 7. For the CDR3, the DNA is TGTGCCAGCAGTCGGCCAGGGGGCGGAGAGCAGTACTTC. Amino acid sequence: CASSRPGGGEQYF.

The CDR3 nucleotides read TGTGCCAGCTCCCGTCGTCCTAGCTCGGATACGCAGTATTTT. It specifies CASSRRPSSDTQYF. The chain carries TRBV18 and TRBJ2-3, with a possible D match to TRBD2 (5 bases). The germline V and J ends were trimmed by 6 bases and 6 bases, with 16 bases remaining between them. Germline V lookup: CDR1 KGHSH, CDR2 LQKENI. This CDR3 spans 14 amino acids.

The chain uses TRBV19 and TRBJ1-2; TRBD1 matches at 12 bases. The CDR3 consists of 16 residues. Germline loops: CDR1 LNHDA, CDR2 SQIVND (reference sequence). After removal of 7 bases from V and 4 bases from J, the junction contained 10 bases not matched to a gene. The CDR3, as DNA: TGTGCCAGTACGACCGGGACAGGGGGCTCGGTCTATGGCTACACCTTC. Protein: CASTTGTGGSVYGYTF.

The CDR3 DNA is TGTGCCAGCAGCTTAGAGGGACAGGGATACAATGAGCAGTTCTTC. It codes for CASSLEGQGYNEQFF. V gene TRBV11-3 combines with J gene TRBJ2-1, with TRBD1 matching 9 bases. Germline V lookup: CDR1 SGHNT, CDR2 YENEEA. V trimming: 0 bases; J trimming: 4 bases; junction bases outside the gene matches: 1. The CDR3 runs 15 residues.

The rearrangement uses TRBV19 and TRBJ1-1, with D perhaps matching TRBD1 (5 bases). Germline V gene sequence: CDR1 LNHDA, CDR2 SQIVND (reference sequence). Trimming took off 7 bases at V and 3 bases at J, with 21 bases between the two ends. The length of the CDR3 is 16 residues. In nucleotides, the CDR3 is TGTGCCAGTATCGATGGGCAGGGAGGTTCGGACACTGAAGCTTTCTTT. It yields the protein CASIDGQGGSDTEAFF.

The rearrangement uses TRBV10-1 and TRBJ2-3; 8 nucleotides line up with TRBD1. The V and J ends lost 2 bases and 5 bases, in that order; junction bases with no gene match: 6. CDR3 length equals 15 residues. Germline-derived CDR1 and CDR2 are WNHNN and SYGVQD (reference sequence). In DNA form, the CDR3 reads TGCGCCAGCAGTGAGAGACAGGGGCAGCGAGATACGCAGTATTTT. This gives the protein CASSERQGQRDTQYF.

CDR3 nucleotides: TGTGCCAGCACGGGACTAGTAAGGGATGAGCAGTTCTTC. It yields the protein CASTGLVRDEQFF. This sequence joins TRBV27 and TRBJ2-1, with TRBD2 matching 8 bases. Germline V gene sequence: CDR1 MNHEY, CDR2 SMNVEV (reference sequence). CDR3 length: 13 amino acids. The junction had 7 bases not matched to a gene; V was cut back by 7 bases and J by 8 bases.

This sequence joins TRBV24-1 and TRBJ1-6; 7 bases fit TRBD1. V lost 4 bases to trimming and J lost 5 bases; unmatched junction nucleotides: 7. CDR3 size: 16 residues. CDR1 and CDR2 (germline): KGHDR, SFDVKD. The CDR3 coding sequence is TGTGCCACCAGTGACCCGCGACAGGGAGATAATTCACCCCTCCACTTT. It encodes CATSDPRQGDNSPLHF.

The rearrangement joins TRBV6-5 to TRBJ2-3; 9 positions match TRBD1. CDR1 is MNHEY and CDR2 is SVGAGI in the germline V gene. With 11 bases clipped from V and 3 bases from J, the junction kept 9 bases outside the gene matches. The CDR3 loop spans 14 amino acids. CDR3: CAGSRDRATDTQYF. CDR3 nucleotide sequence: TGTGCCGGCTCGCGGGACAGGGCGACAGATACGCAGTATTTT.

CDR3: CASSPTQGRNEQFF. CDR3 coding DNA: TGTGCCAGCTCACCTACACAGGGAAGGAATGAGCAGTTCTTC. The rearrangement links TRBV18 to TRBJ2-1; tentative D call: TRBD1 (6 bases). V dropped 3 bases and J dropped 7 bases, with 13 bases sitting between them. CDR1 and CDR2 (germline): KGHSH, LQKENI. The CDR3 is 14 amino acids.

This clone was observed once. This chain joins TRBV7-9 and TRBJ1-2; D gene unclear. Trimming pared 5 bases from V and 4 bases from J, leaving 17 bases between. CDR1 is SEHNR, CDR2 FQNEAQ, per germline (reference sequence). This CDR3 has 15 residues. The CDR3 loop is CASSPPNLAGYGYTF. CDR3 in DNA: TGTGCCAGCAGCCCCCCCAACCTAGCTGGCTATGGCTACACCTTC.

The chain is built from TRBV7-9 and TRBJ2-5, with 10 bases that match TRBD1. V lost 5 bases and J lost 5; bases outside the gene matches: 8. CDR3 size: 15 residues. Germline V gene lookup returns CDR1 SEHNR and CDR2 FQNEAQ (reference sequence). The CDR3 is CASSPTRTGGETQYF. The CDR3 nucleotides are TGTGCCAGCAGCCCGACCAGGACAGGGGGGGAGACCCAGTACTTC.

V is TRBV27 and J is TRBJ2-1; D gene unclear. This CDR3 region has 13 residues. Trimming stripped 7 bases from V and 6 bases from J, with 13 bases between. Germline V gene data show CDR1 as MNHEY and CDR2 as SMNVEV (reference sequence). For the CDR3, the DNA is TGTGCCAGCACCCCCCGTGTGAGCAATGAGCAGTTCTTC. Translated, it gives CASTPRVSNEQFF.

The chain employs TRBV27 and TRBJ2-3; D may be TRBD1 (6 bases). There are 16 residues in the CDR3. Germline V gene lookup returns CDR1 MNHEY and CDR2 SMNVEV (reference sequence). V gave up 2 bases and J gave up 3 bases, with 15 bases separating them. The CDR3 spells CASSLVRGRGTDTQYF. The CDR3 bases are TGTGCCAGCAGTTTAGTCAGGGGAAGGGGTACAGATACGCAGTATTTT.

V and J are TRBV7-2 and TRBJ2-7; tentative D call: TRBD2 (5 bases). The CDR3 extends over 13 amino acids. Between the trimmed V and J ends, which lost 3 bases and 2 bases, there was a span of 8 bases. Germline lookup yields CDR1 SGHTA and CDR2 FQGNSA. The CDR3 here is CASSFPGTYEQYF. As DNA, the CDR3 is TGTGCCAGCAGCTTCCCGGGGACCTACGAGCAGTACTTC.

This chain's CDR3 is CASSVTPTSGVYNEQFF. The CDR3 coding sequence is TGTGCCAGCAGCGTTACCCCGACTAGCGGGGTCTACAATGAGCAGTTCTTC. The chain employs TRBV9 and TRBJ2-1; 11 bases fit TRBD2. Germline-derived CDR1 and CDR2 are SGDLS and YYNGEE. J was trimmed by 3 bases and V by 2 bases; bases with no gene match: 7. The CDR3 covers 17 residues.

The CDR3 protein is CASSFSGQGNYEQYF. The CDR3 DNA sequence: TGCGCCAGCAGCTTTTCAGGACAGGGGAACTACGAGCAGTACTTC. The chain recombines TRBV5-1 with TRBJ2-7; 9 bases are shared with TRBD1. V dropped 2 bases and J dropped 3; count of bases not matched to a gene: 6. CDR3 length: 15 residues. Per the germline V gene, CDR1 is SGHRS and CDR2 is YFSETQ.